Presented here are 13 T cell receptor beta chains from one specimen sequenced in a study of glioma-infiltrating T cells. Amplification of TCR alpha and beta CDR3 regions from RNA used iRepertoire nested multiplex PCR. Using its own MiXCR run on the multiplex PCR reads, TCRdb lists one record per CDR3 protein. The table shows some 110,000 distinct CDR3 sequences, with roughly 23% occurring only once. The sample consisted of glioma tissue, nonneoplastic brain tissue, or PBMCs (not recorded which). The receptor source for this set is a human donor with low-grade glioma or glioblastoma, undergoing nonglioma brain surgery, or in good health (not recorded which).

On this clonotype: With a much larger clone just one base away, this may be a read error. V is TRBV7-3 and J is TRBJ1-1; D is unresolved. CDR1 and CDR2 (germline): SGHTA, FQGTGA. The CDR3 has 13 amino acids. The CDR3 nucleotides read TGTGCCAGCAGCTTACACCTGAACACTGAAGCTCTCTTT. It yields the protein CASSLHLNTEALF.

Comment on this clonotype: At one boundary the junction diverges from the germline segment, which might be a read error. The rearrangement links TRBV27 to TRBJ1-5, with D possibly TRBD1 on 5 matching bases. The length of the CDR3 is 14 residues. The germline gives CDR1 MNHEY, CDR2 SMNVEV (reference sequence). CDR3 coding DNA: TGTGCCCCCGGCGGGGCCGGGGTCCCCCCGCCCCCGCCTTTT. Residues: CAPGGAGVPPPPPF.

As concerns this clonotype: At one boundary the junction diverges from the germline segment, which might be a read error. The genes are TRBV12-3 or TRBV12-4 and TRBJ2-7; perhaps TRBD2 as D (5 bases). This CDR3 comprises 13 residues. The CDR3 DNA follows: TGTGCCAGCAGGTCGACTAACTCCTACGAGAAGTACTTC. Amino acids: CASRSTNSYEKYF.

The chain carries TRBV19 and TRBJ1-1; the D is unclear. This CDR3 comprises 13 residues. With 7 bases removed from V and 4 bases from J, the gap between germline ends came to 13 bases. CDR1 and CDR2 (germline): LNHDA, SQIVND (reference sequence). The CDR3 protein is CASMVNLGTEAFF. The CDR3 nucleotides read TGTGCCAGTATGGTGAACTTGGGCACTGAAGCTTTCTTT.

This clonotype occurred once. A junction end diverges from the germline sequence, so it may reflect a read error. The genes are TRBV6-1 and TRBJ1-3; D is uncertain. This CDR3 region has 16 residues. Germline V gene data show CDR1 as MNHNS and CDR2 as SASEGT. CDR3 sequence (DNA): TGTGCCAGCAGTGAAGCGGCAGAACACTCTGGAAACACAATATATTTT. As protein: CASSEAAEHSGNTIYF.

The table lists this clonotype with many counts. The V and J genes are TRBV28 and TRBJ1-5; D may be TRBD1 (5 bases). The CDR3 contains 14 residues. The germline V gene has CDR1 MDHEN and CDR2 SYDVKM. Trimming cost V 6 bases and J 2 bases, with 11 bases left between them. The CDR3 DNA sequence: TGTGCCAGCAGCGCCTCGGGGCGCAATCAGCCCCAGCATTTT. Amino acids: CASSASGRNQPQHF.

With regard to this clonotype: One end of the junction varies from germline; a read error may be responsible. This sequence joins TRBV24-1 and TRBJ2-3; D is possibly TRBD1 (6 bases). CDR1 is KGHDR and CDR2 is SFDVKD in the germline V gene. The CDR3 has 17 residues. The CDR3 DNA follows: TGTGCCACCAGTGATTCCGCTAGGGACACGCGCACAGATGCGCAGTATTTT. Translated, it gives CATSDSARDTRTDAQYF.

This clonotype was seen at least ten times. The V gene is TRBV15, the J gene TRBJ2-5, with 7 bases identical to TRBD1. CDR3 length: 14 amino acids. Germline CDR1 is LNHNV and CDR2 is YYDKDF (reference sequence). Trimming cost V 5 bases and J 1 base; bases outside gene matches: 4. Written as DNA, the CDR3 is TGTGCCACCAGCGCCTGGACAGGCCAAGAGACCCAGTACTTC. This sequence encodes CATSAWTGQETQYF.

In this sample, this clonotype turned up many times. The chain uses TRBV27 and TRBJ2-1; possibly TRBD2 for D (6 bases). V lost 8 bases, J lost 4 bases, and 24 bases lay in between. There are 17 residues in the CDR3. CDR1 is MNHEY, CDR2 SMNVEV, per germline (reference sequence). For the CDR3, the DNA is TGTGCCAGCCTACTAGCCCGTGGGCCGGCGCATTACAATGAGCAGTTCTTC. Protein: CASLLARGPAHYNEQFF.

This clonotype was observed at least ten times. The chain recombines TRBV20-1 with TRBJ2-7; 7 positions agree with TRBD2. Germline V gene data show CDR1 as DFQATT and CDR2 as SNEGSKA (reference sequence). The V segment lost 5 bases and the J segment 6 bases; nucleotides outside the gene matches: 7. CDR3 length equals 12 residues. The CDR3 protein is CSAPGLVLEQYF. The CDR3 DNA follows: TGCAGTGCTCCCGGACTAGTGCTCGAGCAGTACTTC.

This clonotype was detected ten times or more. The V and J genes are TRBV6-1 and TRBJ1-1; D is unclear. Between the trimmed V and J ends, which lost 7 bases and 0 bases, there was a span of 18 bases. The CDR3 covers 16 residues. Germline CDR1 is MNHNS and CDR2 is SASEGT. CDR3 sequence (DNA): TGTGCCAGCAACAGAAAATCCTTGACCCTGAACACTGAAGCTTTCTTT. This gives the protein CASNRKSLTLNTEAFF.

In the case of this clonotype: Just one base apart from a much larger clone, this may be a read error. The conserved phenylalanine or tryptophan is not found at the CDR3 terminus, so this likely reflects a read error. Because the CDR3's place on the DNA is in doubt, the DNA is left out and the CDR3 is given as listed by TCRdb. CDR3 protein: CSARDLGEFMYL. V and J are TRBV20-1 and TRBJ2-7; TRBD2 reflects the table's D call only, with no check against the DNA. The CDR3 numbers 12 amino acids, ends counted. The germline V gene encodes CDR1 DFQATT and CDR2 SNEGSKA (reference sequence).

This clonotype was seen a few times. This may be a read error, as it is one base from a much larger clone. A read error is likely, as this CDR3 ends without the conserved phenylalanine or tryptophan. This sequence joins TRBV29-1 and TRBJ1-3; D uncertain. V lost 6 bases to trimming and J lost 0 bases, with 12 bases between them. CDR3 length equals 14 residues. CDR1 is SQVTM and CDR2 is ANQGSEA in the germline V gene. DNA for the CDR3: TGCAGCGTCCCGGACCCTCTCTCTGGAAACACCATATATCTT. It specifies CSVPDPLSGNTIYL.